These 7 T cell receptor beta chains share one sample of origin, sequenced in a study of T cell repertoires in cytomegalovirus infection. The antigens these receptors bind are not known. One entry per CDR3 protein results from TCRdb running MiXCR on the reads. The table shows hundreds of thousands of distinct CDR3 sequences, with 30% to 40% occurring only once. The sequencing used cultured CD8+ T cells from PBMCs, collected from culture after CMV antigen stimulation. Receptors were obtained from a human donor in good health (CMV status not recorded). Some clones in this sample may be carry-over from other donors' samples.

This clonotype came up a few times. The chain combines TRBV27 with TRBJ1-5; 8 bases are shared with TRBD1. Germline V CDR1 and CDR2: MNHEY, SMNVEV (reference sequence). The CDR3 has 12 amino acids. Unmatched junction bases numbered 2, after V lost 6 bases and J lost 7 bases. This CDR3 reads CASRTGVQPQHF. The CDR3 nucleotides are TGTGCCAGCAGGACAGGGGTCCAGCCCCAGCATTTT.

The V gene is TRBV5-6, the J gene TRBJ2-7, with TRBD1 matching 9 bases. The length of the CDR3 is 15 residues. The germline V gene encodes CDR1 SGHDT and CDR2 YYEEEE. The CDR3 spells CASSLGQGVTYERYV. CDR3 DNA: TGTGCCAGCAGCTTGGGACAGGGGGTAACCTACGAGCGGTACGTC.

V usage is TRBV3-1 and J usage is TRBJ2-2; D unclear. V lost 7 bases and J lost 3, with 12 bases in between. This CDR3 contains 14 residues. CDR1 is LGHDT, CDR2 YNNKEL, per germline (reference sequence). The chain's CDR3 is CASNLLEDTGELFF. The CDR3 nucleotides are TGTGCCAGCAACCTCTTAGAGGACACCGGGGAGCTGTTTTTT.

The chain couples TRBV20-1 to TRBJ2-2; D may match TRBD1 or TRBD2 (5 bases each). V gave up 6 bases and J gave up 1 base, with 9 bases separating them. Germline-derived CDR1 and CDR2 are DFQATT and SNEGSKA (reference sequence). The CDR3 totals 13 residues. The CDR3, as DNA: TGCAGTGCCGAGAGGGGGAACACCGGGGAGCTGTTTTTT. This encodes CSAERGNTGELFF.

The chain joins TRBV15 to TRBJ2-1; D is unclear. This CDR3 has 11 residues. The V gene lost 6 bases and the J gene lost 3 bases, with 3 bases spanning the gap. CDR1 and CDR2 from the germline V gene are LNHNV and YYDKDF (reference sequence). The CDR3 reads CATRGYNEQFF. In nucleotides, the CDR3 is TGTGCCACCAGGGGCTACAATGAGCAGTTCTTC.

The V and J genes are TRBV7-9 and TRBJ1-5, with D hard to call. Germline assignment: CDR1 SEHNR and CDR2 FQNEAQ (reference sequence). With 7 bases removed from V and 4 bases from J, the gap between germline ends came to 11 bases. There are 13 residues in the CDR3. The CDR3 reads CASTSSGNQPQHF. Here the CDR3 DNA reads TGTGCCAGCACCTCTTCAGGTAATCAGCCCCAGCATTTT. The full variable domain, its missing parts supplied by reference TRBV7-9 and TRBJ1-5, is DTGVSQNPRHKITKRGQNVTFRCDPISEHNRLYWYRQTLGQGPEFLTYFQNEAQLEKSRLLSDRFSAERPKGSFSTLEIQRTEQGDSAMYLCASTSSGNQPQHFGDGTRLSIL.

This clonotype was seen ten or more times. The V gene is TRBV5-4, the J gene TRBJ2-1, with D perhaps TRBD1 (6 bases). Deletions cut 4 bases from V and 10 bases from J, with 9 bases between. The germline V gene encodes CDR1 SGHNT and CDR2 YYREEE (reference sequence). CDR3 size: 11 residues. The CDR3: CASSGGREQFF. CDR3 coding DNA: TGTGCCAGCAGCGGGGGCAGAGAGCAGTTCTTC. The full variable domain, rest sourced from reference TRBV5-4 and TRBJ2-1, is ETGVTQSPTHLIKTRGQQVTLRCSSQSGHNTVSWYQQALGQGPQFIFQYYREEENGRGNFPPRFSGLQFPNYSSELNVNALELDDSALYLCASSGGREQFFGPGTRLTVL.